The clone carrying this TCR beta chain was detected many times. Its cognate antigen is unknown. The data belong to a study of CD8 T cells in ankylosing spondylitis. Study conclusions and caveats: A CD8+ phenotype characterized the disease-linked clones, which were relatively rare in peripheral blood.

TCRdb fed the 5' RACE reads into MiXCR, producing one record per CDR3 protein. The sample lists roughly 200,000 distinct CDR3 sequences, over 10% occurring once. V dropped 2 bases and J dropped 0 bases, with 5 bases sitting between them. The CDR3 is 13 amino acids. The chain couples TRBV12-3 or TRBV12-4 to TRBJ2-7, with unresolved D. Sequencing was carried out using blood, either unsorted or a sorted T cell fraction (not recorded which). The receptor comes from a male donor with ankylosing spondylitis or in good health (not recorded which). The CDR3 region has the DNA TGTGCCAGCAGTTTATCTAGCTCCTACGAGCAGTACTTC. Translation gives CASSLSSSYEQYF.